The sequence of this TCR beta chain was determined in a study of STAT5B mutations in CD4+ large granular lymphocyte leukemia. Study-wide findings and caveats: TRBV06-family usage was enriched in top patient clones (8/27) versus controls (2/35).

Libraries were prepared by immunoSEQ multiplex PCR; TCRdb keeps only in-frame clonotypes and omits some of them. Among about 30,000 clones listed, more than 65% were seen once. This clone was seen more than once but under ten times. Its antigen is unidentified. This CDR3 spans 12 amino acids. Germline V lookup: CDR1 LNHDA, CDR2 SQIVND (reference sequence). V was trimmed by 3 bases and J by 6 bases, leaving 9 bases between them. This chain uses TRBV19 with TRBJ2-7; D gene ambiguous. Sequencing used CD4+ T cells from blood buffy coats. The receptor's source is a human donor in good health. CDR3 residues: CASSIRVGEQYF. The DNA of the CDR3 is TGTGCCAGTAGTATCCGAGTAGGCGAGCAGTACTTC.